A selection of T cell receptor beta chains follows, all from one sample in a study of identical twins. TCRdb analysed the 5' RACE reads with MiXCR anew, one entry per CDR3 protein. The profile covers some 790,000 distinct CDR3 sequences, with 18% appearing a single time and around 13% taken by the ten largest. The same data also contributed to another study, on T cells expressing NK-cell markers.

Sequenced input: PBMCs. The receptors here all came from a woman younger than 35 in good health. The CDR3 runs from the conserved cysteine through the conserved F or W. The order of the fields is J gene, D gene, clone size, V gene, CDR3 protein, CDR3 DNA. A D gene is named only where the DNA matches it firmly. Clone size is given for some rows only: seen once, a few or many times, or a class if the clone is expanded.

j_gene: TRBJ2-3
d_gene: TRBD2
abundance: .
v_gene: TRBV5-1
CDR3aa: CASSRTSDRVRSGRDTDTQYF
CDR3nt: TGCGCCAGCAGCCGAACCTCAGACAGGGTTCGCAGCGGGAGGGACACAGATACGCAGTATTTT

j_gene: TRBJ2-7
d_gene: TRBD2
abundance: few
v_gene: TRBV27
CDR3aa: CASSTRTSGTYEQYF
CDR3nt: TGTGCCAGCAGTACCCGGACTAGCGGGACCTACGAGCAGTACTTC

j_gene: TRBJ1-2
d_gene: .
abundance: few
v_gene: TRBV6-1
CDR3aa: CASTEGSTNYGYTF
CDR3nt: TGTGCCAGCACCGAGGGGAGCACTAACTATGGCTACACCTTC

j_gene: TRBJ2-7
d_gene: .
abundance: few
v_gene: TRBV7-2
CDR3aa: CASSFTGTSPYEQYF
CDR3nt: TGTGCCAGCAGCTTCACGGGGACCTCCCCCTACGAGCAGTACTTC

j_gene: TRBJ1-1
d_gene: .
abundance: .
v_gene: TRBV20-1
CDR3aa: CSASSGLMNTEAFF
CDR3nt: TGCAGTGCTTCCTCGGGACTCATGAACACTGAAGCTTTCTTT

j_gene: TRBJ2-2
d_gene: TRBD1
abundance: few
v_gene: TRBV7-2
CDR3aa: CASSRNRGSGELFF
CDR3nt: TGTGCCAGCAGCCGGAACAGGGGCTCCGGGGAGCTGTTTTTT

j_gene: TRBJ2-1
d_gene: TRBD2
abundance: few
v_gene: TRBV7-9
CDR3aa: CASSSETSAISREQFF
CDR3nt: TGTGCCAGCAGCTCCGAGACTAGCGCGATAAGCAGAGAGCAGTTCTTC

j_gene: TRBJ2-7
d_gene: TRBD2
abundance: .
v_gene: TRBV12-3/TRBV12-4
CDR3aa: CACKRDHYLYEQYF
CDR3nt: TGTGCCTGCAAGCGGGATCACTACCTTTACGAGCAGTACTTC

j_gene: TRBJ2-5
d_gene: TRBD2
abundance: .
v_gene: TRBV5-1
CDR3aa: CASSTGTSAGQETQYF
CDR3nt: TGCGCCAGCAGCACCGGGACTAGCGCCGGCCAAGAGACCCAGTACTTC

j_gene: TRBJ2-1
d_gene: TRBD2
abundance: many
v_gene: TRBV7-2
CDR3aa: CASFVAGGSSEQFF
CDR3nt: TGTGCCAGTTTCGTAGCGGGAGGCAGTAGTGAGCAGTTCTTC

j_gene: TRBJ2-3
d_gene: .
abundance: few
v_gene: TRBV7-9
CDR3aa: CASFMRAGADTQYF
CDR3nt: TGTGCCAGCTTCATGAGGGCCGGCGCAGATACGCAGTATTTT

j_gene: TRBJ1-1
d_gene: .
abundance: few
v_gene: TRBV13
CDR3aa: CASSPAGGGYTEAFF
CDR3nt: TGTGCCAGCAGCCCCGCCGGAGGAGGGTACACTGAAGCTTTCTTT

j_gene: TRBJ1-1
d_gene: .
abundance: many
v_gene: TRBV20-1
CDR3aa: CSARPGAQNTEAFF
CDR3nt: TGCAGTGCTAGACCCGGGGCCCAGAACACTGAAGCTTTCTTT

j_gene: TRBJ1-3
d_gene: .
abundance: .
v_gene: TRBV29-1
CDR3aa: CGVNWDSSGNTIYF
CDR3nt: TGCGGCGTTAACTGGGACTCATCTGGAAACACCATATATTTT

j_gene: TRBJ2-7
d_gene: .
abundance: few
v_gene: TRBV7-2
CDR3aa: CASSKSSAPGLDEQYF
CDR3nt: TGTGCCAGCAGCAAAAGTAGCGCCCCGGGGTTAGACGAGCAGTACTTC

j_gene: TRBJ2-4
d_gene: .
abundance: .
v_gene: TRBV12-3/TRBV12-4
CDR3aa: CASSLVASDLAKNIQYF
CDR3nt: TGTGCCAGCAGTTTGGTCGCCAGCGACTTGGCCAAAAACATTCAGTACTTC

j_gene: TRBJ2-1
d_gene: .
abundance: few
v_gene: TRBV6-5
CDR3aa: CASSYYGYNEQFF
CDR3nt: TGTGCCAGCAGTTACTATGGGTACAATGAGCAGTTCTTC

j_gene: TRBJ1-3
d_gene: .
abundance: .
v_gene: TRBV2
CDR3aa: CASSDRTTGNTIYF
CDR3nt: TGTGCCAGCAGTGATAGGACAACTGGAAACACCATATATTTT

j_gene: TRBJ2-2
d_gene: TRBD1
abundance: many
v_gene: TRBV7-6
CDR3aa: CASSFTGTGVTGELFF
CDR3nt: TGTGCCAGCAGCTTTACCGGGACAGGGGTCACCGGGGAGCTGTTTTTT

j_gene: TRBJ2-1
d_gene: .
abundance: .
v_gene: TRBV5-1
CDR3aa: CASSSTRAYNEQFF
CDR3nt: TGCGCCAGCAGCTCTACTAGAGCCTACAATGAGCAGTTCTTC

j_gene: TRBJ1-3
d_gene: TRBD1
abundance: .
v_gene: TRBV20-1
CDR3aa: CSASFGTGGNTIYF
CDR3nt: TGCAGTGCATCTTTTGGGACAGGGGGAAACACCATATATTTT

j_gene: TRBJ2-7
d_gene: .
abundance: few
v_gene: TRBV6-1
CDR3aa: CASRRRTDGYEQYF
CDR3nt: TGTGCCAGCAGGAGACGGACAGACGGCTACGAGCAGTACTTC

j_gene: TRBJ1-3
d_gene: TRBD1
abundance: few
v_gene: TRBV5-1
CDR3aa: CASSLLQGFSGNTIYF
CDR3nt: TGCGCCAGCAGCCTTCTACAGGGGTTCTCTGGAAACACCATATATTTT

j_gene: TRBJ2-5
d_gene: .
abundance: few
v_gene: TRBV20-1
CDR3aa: CSARDPLTGPGETQYF
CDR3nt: TGCAGTGCTAGAGACCCTCTAACGGGGCCGGGCGAGACCCAGTACTTC

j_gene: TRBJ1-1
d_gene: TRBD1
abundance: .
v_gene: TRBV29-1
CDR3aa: CSVIQGEGTEAFF
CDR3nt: TGCAGCGTTATACAGGGGGAGGGCACTGAAGCTTTCTTT

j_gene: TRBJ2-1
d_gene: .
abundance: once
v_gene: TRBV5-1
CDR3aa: CASSSQGGWTYNEQFF
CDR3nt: TGCGCCAGCAGTTCCCAGGGGGGATGGACCTACAATGAGCAGTTCTTC

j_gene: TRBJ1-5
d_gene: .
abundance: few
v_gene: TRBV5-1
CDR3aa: CASSLDGDNQPQHF
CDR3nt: TGCGCCAGCAGCTTGGACGGAGACAATCAGCCCCAGCATTTT

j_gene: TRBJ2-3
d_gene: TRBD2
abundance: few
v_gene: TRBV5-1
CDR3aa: CASSSSGRGTDTQYF
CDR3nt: TGCGCCAGCAGCTCTAGCGGGAGAGGCACAGATACGCAGTATTTT

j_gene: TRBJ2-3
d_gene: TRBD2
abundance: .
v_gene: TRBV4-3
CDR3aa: CASSRKLASSTDTQNF
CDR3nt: TGCGCCAGCAGCCGGAAACTAGCGAGTAGCACAGATACGCAGAATTTT

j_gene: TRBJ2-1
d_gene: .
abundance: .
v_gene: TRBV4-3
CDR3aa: CASSQALAGEQFF
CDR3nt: TGCGCCAGCAGCCAGGCTCTAGCCGGAGAGCAGTTCTTC

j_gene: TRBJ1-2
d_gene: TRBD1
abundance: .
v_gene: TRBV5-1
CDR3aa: CASSLVWDSNYGYTF
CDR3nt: TGCGCCAGCAGCTTGGTTTGGGACAGCAACTATGGCTACACCTTC

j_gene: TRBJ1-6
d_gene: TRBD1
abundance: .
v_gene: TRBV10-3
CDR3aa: CAIRKQGVSNNSPLHF
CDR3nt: TGTGCCATCAGGAAACAGGGGGTTTCGAATAATTCACCCCTCCACTTT

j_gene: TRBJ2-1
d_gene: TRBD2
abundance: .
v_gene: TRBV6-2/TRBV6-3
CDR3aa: CASTMGASGRNEQFF
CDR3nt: TGTGCCAGCACGATGGGGGCTAGCGGGAGAAATGAGCAGTTCTTC

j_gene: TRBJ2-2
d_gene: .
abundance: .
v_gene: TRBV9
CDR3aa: CASSSPGGSNTGELFF
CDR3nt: TGTGCCAGCAGCTCCCCGGGCGGCTCGAACACCGGGGAGCTGTTTTTT

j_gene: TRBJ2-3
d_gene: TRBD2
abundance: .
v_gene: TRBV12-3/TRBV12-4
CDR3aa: CASSFWLAGTDTQYF
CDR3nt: TGTGCCAGCAGTTTCTGGCTAGCGGGCACAGATACGCAGTATTTT

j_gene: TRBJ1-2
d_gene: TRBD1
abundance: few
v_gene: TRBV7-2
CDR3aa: CASSLVRTGVYGYTF
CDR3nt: TGTGCCAGCAGCTTAGTCCGGACAGGGGTCTATGGCTACACCTTC

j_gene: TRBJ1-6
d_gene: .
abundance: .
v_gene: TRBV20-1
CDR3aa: CSAARGDSPLHF
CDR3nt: TGCAGTGCTGCCCGTGGTGACTCACCCCTCCACTTT

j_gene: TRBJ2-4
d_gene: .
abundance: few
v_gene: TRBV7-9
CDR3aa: CASGGPNIQYF
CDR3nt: TGTGCCAGCGGCGGCCCGAACATTCAGTACTTC

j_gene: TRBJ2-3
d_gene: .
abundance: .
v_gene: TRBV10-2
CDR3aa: CAIGRFSTDTQYF
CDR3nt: TGCGCCATCGGGCGGTTTAGCACAGATACGCAGTATTTT

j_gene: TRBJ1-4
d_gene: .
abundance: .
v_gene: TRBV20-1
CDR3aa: CSARIGGGVEKLFF
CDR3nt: TGCAGTGCTAGGATCGGGGGCGGTGTAGAAAAACTGTTTTTT

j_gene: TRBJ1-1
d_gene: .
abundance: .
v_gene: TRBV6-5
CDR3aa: CASSYRGLEAFF
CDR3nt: TGTGCCAGCAGTTACCGAGGGTTAGAAGCTTTCTTT

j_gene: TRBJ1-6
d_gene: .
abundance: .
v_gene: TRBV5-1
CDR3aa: CASSLEPRNSPLHF
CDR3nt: TGCGCCAGCAGCTTGGAGCCGCGGAATTCACCCCTCCACTTT

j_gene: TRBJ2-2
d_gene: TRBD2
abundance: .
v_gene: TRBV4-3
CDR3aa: CASRLTSGTTGELFF
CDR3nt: TGCGCCAGCAGGCTGACTAGCGGGACGACCGGGGAGCTGTTTTTT

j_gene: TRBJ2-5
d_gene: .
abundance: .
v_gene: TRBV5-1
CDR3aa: CASGAGLSTRPKETQYF
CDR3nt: TGCGCCAGCGGGGCGGGGCTTTCCACAAGGCCCAAAGAGACCCAGTACTTC

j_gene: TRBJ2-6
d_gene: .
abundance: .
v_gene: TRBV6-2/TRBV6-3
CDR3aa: CASNEGANVLTF
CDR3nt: TGTGCCAGCAACGAGGGGGCCAACGTCCTGACTTTC

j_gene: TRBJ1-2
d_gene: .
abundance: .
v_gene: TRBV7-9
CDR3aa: CASRGILYGYTF
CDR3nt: TGTGCCAGCAGGGGGATTCTCTATGGCTACACCTTC

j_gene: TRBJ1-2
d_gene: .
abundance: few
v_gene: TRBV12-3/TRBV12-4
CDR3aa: CASTQDSYYGYTF
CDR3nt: TGTGCCAGCACCCAGGACAGCTACTATGGCTACACCTTC

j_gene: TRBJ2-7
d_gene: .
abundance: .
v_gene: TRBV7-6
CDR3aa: CASSFDSLTLYEQYF
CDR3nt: TGTGCCAGCAGCTTTGACAGCCTTACTCTCTACGAGCAGTACTTC

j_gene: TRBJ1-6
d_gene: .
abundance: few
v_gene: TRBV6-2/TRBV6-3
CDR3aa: CASRDGNSPLHF
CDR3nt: TGTGCCAGCAGGGACGGGAATTCACCCCTCCACTTT

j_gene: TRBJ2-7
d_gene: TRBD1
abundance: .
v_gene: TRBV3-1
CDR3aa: CASSHQDRGPYEQYF
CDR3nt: TGTGCCAGCAGCCACCAAGACAGGGGCCCCTACGAGCAGTACTTC

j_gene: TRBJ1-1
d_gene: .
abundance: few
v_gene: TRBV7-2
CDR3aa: CASSSIQGPAFF
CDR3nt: TGTGCCAGCAGCTCGATACAGGGCCCTGCTTTCTTT

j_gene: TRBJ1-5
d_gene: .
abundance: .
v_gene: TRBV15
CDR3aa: CATSDEYSNQPQHF
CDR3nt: TGTGCCACCTCTGATGAATATAGCAATCAGCCCCAGCATTTT

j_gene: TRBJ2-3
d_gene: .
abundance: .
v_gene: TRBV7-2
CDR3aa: CASSLMGVTDTQYF
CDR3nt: TGTGCCAGCAGCTTAATGGGGGTGACAGATACGCAGTATTTT

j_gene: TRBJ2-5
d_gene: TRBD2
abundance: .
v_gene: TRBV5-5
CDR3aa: CASRSGLAGEYLQETQYF
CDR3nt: TGTGCCAGCAGATCGGGACTAGCGGGAGAGTACCTCCAAGAGACCCAGTACTTC